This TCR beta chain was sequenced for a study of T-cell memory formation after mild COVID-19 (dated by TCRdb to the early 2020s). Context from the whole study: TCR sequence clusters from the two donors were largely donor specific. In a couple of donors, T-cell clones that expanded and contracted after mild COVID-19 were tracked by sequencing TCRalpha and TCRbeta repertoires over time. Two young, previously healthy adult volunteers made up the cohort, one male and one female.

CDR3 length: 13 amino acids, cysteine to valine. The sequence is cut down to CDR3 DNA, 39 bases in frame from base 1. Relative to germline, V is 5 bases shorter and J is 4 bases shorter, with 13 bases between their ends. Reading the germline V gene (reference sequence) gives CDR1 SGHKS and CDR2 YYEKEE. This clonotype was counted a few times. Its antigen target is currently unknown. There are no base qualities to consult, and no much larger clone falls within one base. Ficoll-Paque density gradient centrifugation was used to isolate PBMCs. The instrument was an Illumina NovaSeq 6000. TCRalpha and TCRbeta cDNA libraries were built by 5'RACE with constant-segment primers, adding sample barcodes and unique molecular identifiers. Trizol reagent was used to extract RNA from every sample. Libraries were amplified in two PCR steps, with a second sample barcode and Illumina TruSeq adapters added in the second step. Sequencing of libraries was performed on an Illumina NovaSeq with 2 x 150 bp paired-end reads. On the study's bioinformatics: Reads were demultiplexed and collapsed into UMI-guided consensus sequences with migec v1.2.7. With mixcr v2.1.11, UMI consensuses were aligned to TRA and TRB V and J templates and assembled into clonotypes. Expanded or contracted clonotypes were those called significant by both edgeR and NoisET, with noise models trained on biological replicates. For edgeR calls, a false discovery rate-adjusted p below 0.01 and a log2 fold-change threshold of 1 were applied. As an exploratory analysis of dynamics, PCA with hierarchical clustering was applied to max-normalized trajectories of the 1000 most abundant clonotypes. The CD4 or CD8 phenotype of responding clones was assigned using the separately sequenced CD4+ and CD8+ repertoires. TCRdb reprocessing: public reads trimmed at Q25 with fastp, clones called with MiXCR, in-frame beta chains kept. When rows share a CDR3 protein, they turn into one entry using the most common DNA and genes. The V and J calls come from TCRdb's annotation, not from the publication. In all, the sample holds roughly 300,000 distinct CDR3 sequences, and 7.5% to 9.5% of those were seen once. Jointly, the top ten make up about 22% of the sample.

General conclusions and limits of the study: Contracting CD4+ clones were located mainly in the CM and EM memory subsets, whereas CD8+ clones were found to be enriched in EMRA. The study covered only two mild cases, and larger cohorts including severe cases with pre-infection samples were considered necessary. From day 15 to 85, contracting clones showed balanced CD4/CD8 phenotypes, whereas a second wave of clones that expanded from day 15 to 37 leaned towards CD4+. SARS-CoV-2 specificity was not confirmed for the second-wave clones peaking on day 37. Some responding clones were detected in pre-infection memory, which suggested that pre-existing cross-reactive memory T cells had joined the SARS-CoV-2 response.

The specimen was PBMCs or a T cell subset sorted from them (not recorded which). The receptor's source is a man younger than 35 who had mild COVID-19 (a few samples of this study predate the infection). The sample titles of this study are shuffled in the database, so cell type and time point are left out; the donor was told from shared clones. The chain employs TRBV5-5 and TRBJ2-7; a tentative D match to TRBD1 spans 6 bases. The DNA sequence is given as TGTGCCAGCAGTCGGACAGCTCAATACGAGCAGTACGTC. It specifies CASSRTAQYEQYV.